One TCR beta chain is described in this entry. These data come from a study of blood T cell repertoires in COVID-19. Sequencing was performed with immunoSEQ multiplex PCR; in TCRdb, only in-frame clones are kept and a portion is missing. The table records about 260,000 clones, approximately 85% of them present only once. Sequencing input: PBMCs or T cells enriched from blood (not recorded which). The receptor's source is a woman in her forties or fifties who had recovered from COVID-19.

CDR3 sequence (DNA): TGTGCCAGCTCACCACATCAGGGTTTCACTGAAGCTTTCTTT. It encodes CASSPHQGFTEAFF. The V call is TRBV18, the J call TRBJ1-1, with D tentatively TRBD1 (5 bases). The CDR3 runs to 14 residues. Between the trimmed V and J ends, which lost 1 base and 4 bases, there was a span of 10 bases. Germline V gene sequence: CDR1 KGHSH, CDR2 LQKENI. The whole variable domain, filled in from reference TRBV18 and TRBJ1-1, reads NAGVMQNPRHLVRRRGQEARLRCSPMKGHSHVYWYRQLPEEGLKFMVYLQKENIIDESGMPKERFSAEFPKEGPSILRIQQVVRGDSAAYFCASSPHQGFTEAFFGQGTRLTVV.